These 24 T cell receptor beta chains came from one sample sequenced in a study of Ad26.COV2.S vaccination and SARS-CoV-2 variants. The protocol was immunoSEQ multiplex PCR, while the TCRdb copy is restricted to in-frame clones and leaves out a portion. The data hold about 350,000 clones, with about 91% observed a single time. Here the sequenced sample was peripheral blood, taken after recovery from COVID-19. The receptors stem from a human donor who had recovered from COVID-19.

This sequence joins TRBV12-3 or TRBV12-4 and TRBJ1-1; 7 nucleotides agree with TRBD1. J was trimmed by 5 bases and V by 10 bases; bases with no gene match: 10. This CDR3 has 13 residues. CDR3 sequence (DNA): TGTGCCACCGACAGGGCGCTTACTACTGAAGCTTTCTTT. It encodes CATDRALTTEAFF.

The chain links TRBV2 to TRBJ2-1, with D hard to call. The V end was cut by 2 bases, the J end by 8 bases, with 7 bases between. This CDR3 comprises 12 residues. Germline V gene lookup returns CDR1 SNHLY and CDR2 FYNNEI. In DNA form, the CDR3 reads TGTGCCAGCAGTGAATTCGACGATGAGCAGTTCTTC. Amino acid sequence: CASSEFDDEQFF.

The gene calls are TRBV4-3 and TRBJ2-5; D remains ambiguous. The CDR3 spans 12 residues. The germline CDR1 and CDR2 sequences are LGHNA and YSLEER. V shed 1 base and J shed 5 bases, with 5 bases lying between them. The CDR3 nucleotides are TGCGCCAGCAGCCAAGGGCGGGAGACCCAGTACTTC. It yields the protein CASSQGRETQYF.

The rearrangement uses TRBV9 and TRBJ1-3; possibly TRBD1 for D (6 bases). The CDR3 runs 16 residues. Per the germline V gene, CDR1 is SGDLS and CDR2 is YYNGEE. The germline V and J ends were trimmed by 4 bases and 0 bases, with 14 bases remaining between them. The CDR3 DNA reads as TGTGCCAGCAGCTCCAAACAGGGAAGCTCTGGAAACACCATATATTTT. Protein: CASSSKQGSSGNTIYF.

The CDR3, as DNA: TGTGCCAGTAGTATGGGGCTAGCGGGGGATTACCACGAGCAGTACTTC. This sequence encodes CASSMGLAGDYHEQYF. The rearrangement links TRBV19 to TRBJ2-7, with 10 bases fitting TRBD2. The CDR3 extends over 16 amino acids. Germline V gene lookup returns CDR1 LNHDA and CDR2 SQIVND (reference sequence). The J segment lost 5 bases and the V segment lost 3 bases, leaving 10 bases of the junction unmatched.

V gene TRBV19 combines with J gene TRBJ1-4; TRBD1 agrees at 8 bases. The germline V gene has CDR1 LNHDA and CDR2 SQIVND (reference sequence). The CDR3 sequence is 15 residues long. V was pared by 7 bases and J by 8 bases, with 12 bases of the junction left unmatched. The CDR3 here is CASTNMQGAVEKLFF. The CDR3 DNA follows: TGTGCCAGTACCAACATGCAGGGGGCCGTCGAAAAACTGTTTTTT.

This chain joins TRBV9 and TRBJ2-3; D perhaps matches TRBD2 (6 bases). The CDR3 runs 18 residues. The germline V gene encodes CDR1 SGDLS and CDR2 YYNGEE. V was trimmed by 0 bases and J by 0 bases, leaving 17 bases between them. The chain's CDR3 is CASSVGGGETYSTDTQYF. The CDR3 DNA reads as TGTGCCAGCAGCGTAGGGGGCGGGGAGACTTATAGCACAGATACGCAGTATTTT. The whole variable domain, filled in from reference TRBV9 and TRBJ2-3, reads DSGVTQTPKHLITATGQRVTLRCSPRSGDLSVYWYQQSLDQGLQFLIQYYNGEERAKGNILERFSAQQFPDLHSELNLSSLELGDSALYFCASSVGGGETYSTDTQYFGPGTRLTVL.

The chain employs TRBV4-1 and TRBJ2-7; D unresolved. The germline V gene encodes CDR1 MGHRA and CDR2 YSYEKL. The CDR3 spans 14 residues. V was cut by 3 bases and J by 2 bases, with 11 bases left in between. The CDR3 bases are TGCGCCAGCAGCCAGGGGTTCCGAGCCTACGAGCAGTACTTC. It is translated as CASSQGFRAYEQYF.

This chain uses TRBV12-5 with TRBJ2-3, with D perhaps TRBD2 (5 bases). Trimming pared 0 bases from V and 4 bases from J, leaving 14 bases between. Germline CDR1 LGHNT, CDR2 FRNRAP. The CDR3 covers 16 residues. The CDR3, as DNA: TGTGCTAGTGGTTTGGTCCTAGCTCCCCTGCCAGATACGCAGTATTTT. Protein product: CASGLVLAPLPDTQYF.

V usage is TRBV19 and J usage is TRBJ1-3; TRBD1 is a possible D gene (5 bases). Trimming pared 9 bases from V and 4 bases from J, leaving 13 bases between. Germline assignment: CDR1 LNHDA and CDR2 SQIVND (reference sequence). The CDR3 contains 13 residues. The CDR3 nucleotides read TGTGCCAGCAATCAGGGTGGGGGAAACACCATATATTTT. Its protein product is CASNQGGGNTIYF. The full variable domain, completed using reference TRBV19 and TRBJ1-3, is DGGITQSPKYLFRKEGQNVTLSCEQNLNHDAMYWYRQDPGQGLRLIYYSQIVNDFQKGDIAEGYSVSREKKESFPLTVTSAQKNPTAFYLCASNQGGGNTIYFGEGSWLTVV.

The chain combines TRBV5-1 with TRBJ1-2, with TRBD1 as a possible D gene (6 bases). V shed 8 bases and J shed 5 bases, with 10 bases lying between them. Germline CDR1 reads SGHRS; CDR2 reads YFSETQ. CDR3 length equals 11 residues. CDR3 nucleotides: TGCGCCAGTTCAGGGGATTATGGCTACACCTTC. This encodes CASSGDYGYTF.

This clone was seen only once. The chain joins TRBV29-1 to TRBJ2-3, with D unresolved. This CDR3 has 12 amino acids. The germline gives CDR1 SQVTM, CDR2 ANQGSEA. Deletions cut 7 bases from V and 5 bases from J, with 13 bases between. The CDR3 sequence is CSAELPRDTQYF. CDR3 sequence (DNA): TGCAGCGCCGAACTGCCGCGAGATACGCAGTATTTT.

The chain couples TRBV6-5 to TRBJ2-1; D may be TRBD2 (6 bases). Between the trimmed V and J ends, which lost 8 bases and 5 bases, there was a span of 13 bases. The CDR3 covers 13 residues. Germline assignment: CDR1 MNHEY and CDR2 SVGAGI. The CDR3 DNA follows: TGTGCCAGCGGTCGGGGGTCGGACAATGAGCAGTTCTTC. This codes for CASGRGSDNEQFF.

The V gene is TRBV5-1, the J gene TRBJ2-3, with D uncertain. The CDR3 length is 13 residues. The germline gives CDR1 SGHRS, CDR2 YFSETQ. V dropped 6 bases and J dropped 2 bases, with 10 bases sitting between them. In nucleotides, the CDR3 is TGCGCCAGCAATTGGAAATTCACAGATACGCAGTATTTT. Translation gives CASNWKFTDTQYF.

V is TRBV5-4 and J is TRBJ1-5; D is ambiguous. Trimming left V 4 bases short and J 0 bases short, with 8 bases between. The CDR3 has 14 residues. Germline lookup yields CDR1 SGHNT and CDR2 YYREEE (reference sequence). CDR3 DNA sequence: TGTGCCAGCAGCCTCGACGGTAGCAATCAGCCCCAGCATTTT. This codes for CASSLDGSNQPQHF.

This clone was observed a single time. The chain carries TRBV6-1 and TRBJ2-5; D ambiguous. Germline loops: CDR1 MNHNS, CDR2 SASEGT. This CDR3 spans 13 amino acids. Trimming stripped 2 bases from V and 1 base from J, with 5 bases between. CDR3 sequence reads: CASSEQAQETQYF. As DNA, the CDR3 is TGTGCCAGCAGTGAACAGGCCCAAGAGACCCAGTACTTC.

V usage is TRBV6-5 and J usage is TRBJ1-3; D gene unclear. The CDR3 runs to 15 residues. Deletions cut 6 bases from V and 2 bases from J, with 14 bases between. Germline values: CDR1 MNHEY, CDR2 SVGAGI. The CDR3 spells CASSALTVAGNTIYF. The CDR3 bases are TGTGCCAGCAGCGCGCTTACGGTTGCTGGAAACACCATATATTTT.

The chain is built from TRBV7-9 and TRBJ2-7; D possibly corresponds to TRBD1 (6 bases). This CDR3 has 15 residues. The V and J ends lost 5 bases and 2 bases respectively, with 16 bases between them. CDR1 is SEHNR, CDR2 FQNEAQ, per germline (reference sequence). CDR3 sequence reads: CASSGLGQGTYEQYF. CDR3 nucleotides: TGTGCCAGCAGCGGACTCGGGCAGGGGACCTACGAGCAGTACTTC. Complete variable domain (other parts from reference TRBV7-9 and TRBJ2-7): DTGVSQNPRHKITKRGQNVTFRCDPISEHNRLYWYRQTLGQGPEFLTYFQNEAQLEKSRLLSDRFSAERPKGSFSTLEIQRTEQGDSAMYLCASSGLGQGTYEQYFGPGTRLTVT.

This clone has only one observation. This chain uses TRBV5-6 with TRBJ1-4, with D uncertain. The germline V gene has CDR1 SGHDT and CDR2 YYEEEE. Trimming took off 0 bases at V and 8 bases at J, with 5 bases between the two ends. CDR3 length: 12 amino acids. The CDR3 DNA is TGTGCCAGCAGCTTGGTCGGAGAAAAACTGTTTTTT. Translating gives CASSLVGEKLFF.

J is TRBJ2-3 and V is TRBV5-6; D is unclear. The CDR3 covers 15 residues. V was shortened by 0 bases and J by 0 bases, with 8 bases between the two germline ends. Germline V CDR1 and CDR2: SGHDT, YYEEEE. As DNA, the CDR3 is TGTGCCAGCAGCTTGGGCCCCTCTAGCACAGATACGCAGTATTTT. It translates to CASSLGPSSTDTQYF.

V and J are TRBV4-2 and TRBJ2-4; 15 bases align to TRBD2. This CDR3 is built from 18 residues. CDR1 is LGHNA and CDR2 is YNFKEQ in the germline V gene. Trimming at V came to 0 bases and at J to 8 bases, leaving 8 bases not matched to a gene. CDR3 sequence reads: CASSQDFRTSGGADIQYF. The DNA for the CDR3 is TGTGCCAGCAGCCAAGATTTTCGGACTAGCGGGGGGGCCGACATTCAGTACTTC.

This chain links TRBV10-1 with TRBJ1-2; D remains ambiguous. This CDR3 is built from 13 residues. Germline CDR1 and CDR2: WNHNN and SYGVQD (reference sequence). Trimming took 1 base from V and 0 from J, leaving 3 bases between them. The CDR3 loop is CASSEWSNYGYTF. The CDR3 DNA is TGCGCCAGCAGTGAGTGGTCTAACTATGGCTACACCTTC.

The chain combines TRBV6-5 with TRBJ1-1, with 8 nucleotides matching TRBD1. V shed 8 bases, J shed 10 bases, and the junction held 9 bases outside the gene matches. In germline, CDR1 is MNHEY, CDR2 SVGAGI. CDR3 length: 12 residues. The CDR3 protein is CASRITGGVAFF. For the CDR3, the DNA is TGTGCCAGCCGTATTACAGGGGGAGTAGCTTTCTTT.

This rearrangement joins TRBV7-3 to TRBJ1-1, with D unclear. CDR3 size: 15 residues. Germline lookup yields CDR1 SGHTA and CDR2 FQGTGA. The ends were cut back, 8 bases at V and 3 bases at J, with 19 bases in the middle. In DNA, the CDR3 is TGTGCCAGCCTGAGCGGAGGGCGCTTGGACACTGAAGCTTTCTTT. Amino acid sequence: CASLSGGRLDTEAFF.